What follows are 19 T cell receptor beta chains derived from one specimen sequenced in a study of cytomegalovirus exposure and HLA in healthy donors. PCR involved 60 Vbeta and 13 Jbeta primers. Data came from immunoSEQ multiplex PCR; TCRdb stores just in-frame clones and leaves some out. The table has 40,000 to 45,000 clones, around 60% seen once. The sequenced sample was PBMCs. Receptors originate from a human donor in good health.

The chain uses TRBV28 and TRBJ2-2, with 7 bases that match TRBD2. The CDR3 extends over 17 amino acids. CDR1 and CDR2 from the germline V gene are MDHEN and SYDVKM. V was clipped by 4 bases and J by 4 bases; unmatched bases: 12. The CDR3, as DNA: TGTGCCAGCAGTTCTCCCCGGAGCGGGGCCGTCACCGGGGAGCTGTTTTTT. Translating gives CASSSPRSGAVTGELFF.

The table lists this clone with a few counts. This sequence joins TRBV10-1 and TRBJ2-3, with a weak D call TRBD2 (5 bases). Per germline, CDR1 WNHNN and CDR2 SYGVQD (reference sequence). Trimming removed 4 bases from V and 1 base from J, with 6 bases in between. The CDR3 contains 13 residues. The CDR3 loop reads CASSGSGTDTQYF. The CDR3 coding sequence is TGCGCCAGCAGTGGTAGCGGCACAGATACGCAGTATTTT.

This rearrangement joins TRBV7-2 to TRBJ2-5; 7 nucleotides agree with TRBD2. The germline V gene has CDR1 SGHTA and CDR2 FQGNSA. Germline trimming cut 4 bases from V and 5 bases from J; bases unmatched to any gene: 10. The CDR3 totals 15 residues. This chain's CDR3 is CASSSWGGDRETQYF. The DNA of the CDR3 is TGTGCCAGCAGCTCCTGGGGGGGAGATAGGGAGACCCAGTACTTC. Complete variable domain (other parts from reference TRBV7-2 and TRBJ2-5): GAGVSQSPSNKVTEKGKDVELRCDPISGHTALYWYRQSLGQGLEFLIYFQGNSAPDKSGLPSDRFSAERTGGSVSTLTIQRTQQEDSAVYLCASSSWGGDRETQYFGPGTRLLVL.

This clone was recorded a few times. The chain carries TRBV28 and TRBJ1-3, with 7 bases lining up with TRBD1. The V segment lost 5 bases and the J segment 11 bases; nucleotides outside the gene matches: 6. This CDR3 region has 12 residues. CDR1 is MDHEN, CDR2 SYDVKM, per germline. In DNA form, the CDR3 reads TGTGCCAGCAGTCCCGGGACAGAGGCCATATATTTT. Amino acid sequence: CASSPGTEAIYF.

V and J are TRBV30 and TRBJ1-3; D is perhaps TRBD1 (6 bases). This CDR3 comprises 14 residues. Looked up from germline, CDR1 is GTSNPN and CDR2 is SVGIG (reference sequence). The V end was cut by 2 bases, the J end by 1 base, with 9 bases between. In DNA form, the CDR3 reads TGTGCCTGGAGTAGACAGGTGTCTGGAAACACCATATATTTT. Its translation: CAWSRQVSGNTIYF.

V usage is TRBV7-9 and J usage is TRBJ1-2; a weak D match, TRBD1 (5 bases). The CDR3 spans 15 residues. Germline CDR1 and CDR2: SEHNR and FQNEAQ (reference sequence). The V and J ends lost 3 bases and 4 bases respectively, with 15 bases between them. CDR3 amino acids: CASSLVEPGAYGYTF. The CDR3 coding sequence is TGTGCCAGCAGCTTGGTTGAACCTGGGGCCTATGGCTACACCTTC.

In its sample, this clone was seen once. In nucleotides, the CDR3 is TGTGCCAGCAGCCAAGATCTCATTCGCAGGAACGGAAACACCATATATTTT. Translation gives CASSQDLIRRNGNTIYF. The gene calls are TRBV4-2 and TRBJ1-3; D not certain. This CDR3 contains 17 residues. Germline lookup yields CDR1 LGHNA and CDR2 YNFKEQ. The V and J ends lost 0 bases and 4 bases respectively, with 16 bases between them.

This clone was counted a few times. The chain recombines TRBV2 with TRBJ1-6; D is undetermined. CDR1 SNHLY and CDR2 FYNNEI come from the germline V gene. This CDR3 region has 15 residues. The V and J ends lost 3 bases and 6 bases respectively, with 12 bases between them. The CDR3: CASSDFGLTNSPLHF. CDR3 sequence (DNA): TGTGCCAGCAGTGATTTTGGCCTTACTAATTCACCCCTCCACTTT.

V is TRBV2 and J is TRBJ2-3, with D maybe TRBD2 (6 bases). The germline V gene encodes CDR1 SNHLY and CDR2 FYNNEI. This CDR3 has 17 amino acids. Trimming stripped 3 bases from V and 2 bases from J, with 18 bases between. DNA for the CDR3: TGTGCCAGCAGTGAGGCCCGGGGGTTTTCGGTCACAGATACGCAGTATTTT. The encoded protein is CASSEARGFSVTDTQYF.

This clone was counted once. The chain links TRBV7-2 to TRBJ2-1; 8 bases map to TRBD2. CDR3 size: 17 residues. V lost 1 base and J lost 0; bases outside the gene matches: 5. The germline CDR1 and CDR2 sequences are SGHTA and FQGNSA. The chain's CDR3 is CASSLGRGGPSYNEQFF. The CDR3 bases are TGTGCCAGCAGCTTAGGACGGGGGGGCCCCTCCTACAATGAGCAGTTCTTC.

The J gene is TRBJ1-2, the V gene TRBV30, with 9 nucleotides matching TRBD1. CDR3 size: 17 residues. With V trimmed by 4 bases and J by 8 bases, 20 bases remained unmatched. CDR1 is GTSNPN, CDR2 SVGIG, per germline (reference sequence). The CDR3 DNA is TGTGCCTGGACATCGGCCGTAGCGAGACAGGGGGTTGAAGGCTACACCTTC. It specifies CAWTSAVARQGVEGYTF.

This clone has only a few counts. V is TRBV5-4 and J is TRBJ1-1, with 7 bases aligning to TRBD1. Germline CDR1 reads SGHNT; CDR2 reads YYREEE (reference sequence). This CDR3 spans 15 amino acids. J lost 6 bases, V lost 2 bases, and 10 bases had no gene match. The CDR3 bases are TGTGCCAGCAGCTTCGCTGCCCCGGGACAGTCTGAAGCTTTCTTT. This translates into CASSFAAPGQSEAFF.

CDR3 sequence reads: CASSLAGGAVEGEQFF. Here the CDR3 DNA reads TGCGCCAGCAGCTTGGCTGGCGGGGCGGTTGAAGGTGAGCAGTTCTTC. The chain combines TRBV5-1 with TRBJ2-1; a weak D match, TRBD2 (6 bases). V lost 0 bases to trimming and J lost 9 bases, with 19 bases between them. The CDR3 spans 16 residues. The germline V gene has CDR1 SGHRS and CDR2 YFSETQ.

The chain employs TRBV5-1 and TRBJ2-7; TRBD1 aligns across 7 bases. The CDR3 is 14 residues long. The J segment lost 2 bases and the V segment lost 7 bases, leaving 9 bases of the junction unmatched. Germline values: CDR1 SGHRS, CDR2 YFSETQ. CDR3 in amino acids: CASATGQGAYEQYF. The CDR3 nucleotides are TGCGCCAGCGCAACCGGGCAGGGGGCCTACGAGCAGTACTTC.

This clone was recorded a few times. The gene calls are TRBV6-1 and TRBJ1-2; D remains ambiguous. The germline V gene encodes CDR1 MNHNS and CDR2 SASEGT. This CDR3 comprises 13 residues. The germline V and J ends were trimmed by 1 base and 7 bases, with 10 bases remaining between them. CDR3 residues: CASSEGPGIGYTF. CDR3 nucleotides: TGTGCCAGCAGTGAAGGCCCAGGAATTGGCTACACCTTC.

The chain has TRBV30 and TRBJ2-7; D is uncertain. Trimming stripped 3 bases from V and 6 bases from J, with 12 bases between. CDR3 length equals 12 residues. Germline V gene data show CDR1 as GTSNPN and CDR2 as SVGIG (reference sequence). The CDR3 here is CAWRVDTAEQYF. CDR3 in DNA: TGTGCCTGGAGGGTAGACACCGCCGAGCAGTACTTC.

This chain uses TRBV30 with TRBJ1-3; D gene ambiguous. This CDR3 has 15 residues. Germline lookup yields CDR1 GTSNPN and CDR2 SVGIG (reference sequence). Trimming cost V 2 bases and J 0 bases, with 11 bases left between them. CDR3 residues: CAWSIQRTSGNTIYF. The CDR3, as DNA: TGTGCCTGGAGTATTCAGCGAACCTCTGGAAACACCATATATTTT.

This clone was seen more than once but under ten times. The rearrangement links TRBV7-2 to TRBJ1-5; D perhaps matches TRBD1 (5 bases). Trimming took off 1 base at V and 5 bases at J, with 9 bases between the two ends. Germline-derived CDR1 and CDR2 are SGHTA and FQGNSA. The CDR3 length is 14 residues. The CDR3 spells CASSLEGSHQPQHF. CDR3 sequence (DNA): TGTGCCAGCAGCTTAGAGGGGTCCCATCAGCCCCAGCATTTT.

This chain links TRBV5-1 with TRBJ1-3, with TRBD1 identical over 9 bases. In germline, CDR1 is SGHRS, CDR2 YFSETQ. The CDR3 runs to 15 residues. J gave up 4 bases and V 3 bases, and 5 bases lay outside the gene matches. The CDR3 DNA sequence: TGCGCCAGCAGCTCTGGGACAGGGCAAGGAAACACCATATATTTT. Residues: CASSSGTGQGNTIYF.